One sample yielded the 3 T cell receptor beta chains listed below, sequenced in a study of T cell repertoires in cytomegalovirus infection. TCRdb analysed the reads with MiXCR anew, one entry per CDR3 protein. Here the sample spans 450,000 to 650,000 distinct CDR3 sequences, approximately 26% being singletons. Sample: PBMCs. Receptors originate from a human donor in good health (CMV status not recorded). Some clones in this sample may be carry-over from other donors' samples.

The CDR3 protein is CASSLREGREKLFF. Written as DNA, the CDR3 is TGTGCCAGCAGCTTACGAGAGGGGCGTGAAAAACTGTTTTTT. The V call is TRBV7-3, the J call TRBJ1-4; D might be TRBD1 (5 bases). The germline V gene encodes CDR1 SGHTA and CDR2 FQGTGA. Trimming cost V 2 bases and J 7 bases, with 11 bases left between them. This CDR3 is 14 amino acids long.

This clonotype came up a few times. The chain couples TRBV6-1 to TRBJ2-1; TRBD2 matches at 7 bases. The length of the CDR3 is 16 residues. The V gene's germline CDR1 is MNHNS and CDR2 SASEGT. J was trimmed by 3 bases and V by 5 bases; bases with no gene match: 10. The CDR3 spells CASSRSSGDIYNEQFF. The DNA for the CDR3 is TGTGCCAGCAGTAGATCTAGCGGAGACATCTACAATGAGCAGTTCTTC.

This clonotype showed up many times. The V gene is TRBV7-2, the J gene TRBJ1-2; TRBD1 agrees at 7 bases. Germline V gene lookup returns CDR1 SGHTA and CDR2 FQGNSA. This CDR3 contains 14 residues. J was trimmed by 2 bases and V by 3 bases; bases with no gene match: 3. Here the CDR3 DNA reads TGTGCCAGCAGCTTCCGACAGGGAAACTATGGCTACACCTTC. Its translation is CASSFRQGNYGYTF. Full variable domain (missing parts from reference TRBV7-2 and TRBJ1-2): GAGVSQSPSNKVTEKGKDVELRCDPISGHTALYWYRQSLGQGLEFLIYFQGNSAPDKSGLPSDRFSAERTGGSVSTLTIQRTQQEDSAVYLCASSFRQGNYGYTFGSGTRLTVV.